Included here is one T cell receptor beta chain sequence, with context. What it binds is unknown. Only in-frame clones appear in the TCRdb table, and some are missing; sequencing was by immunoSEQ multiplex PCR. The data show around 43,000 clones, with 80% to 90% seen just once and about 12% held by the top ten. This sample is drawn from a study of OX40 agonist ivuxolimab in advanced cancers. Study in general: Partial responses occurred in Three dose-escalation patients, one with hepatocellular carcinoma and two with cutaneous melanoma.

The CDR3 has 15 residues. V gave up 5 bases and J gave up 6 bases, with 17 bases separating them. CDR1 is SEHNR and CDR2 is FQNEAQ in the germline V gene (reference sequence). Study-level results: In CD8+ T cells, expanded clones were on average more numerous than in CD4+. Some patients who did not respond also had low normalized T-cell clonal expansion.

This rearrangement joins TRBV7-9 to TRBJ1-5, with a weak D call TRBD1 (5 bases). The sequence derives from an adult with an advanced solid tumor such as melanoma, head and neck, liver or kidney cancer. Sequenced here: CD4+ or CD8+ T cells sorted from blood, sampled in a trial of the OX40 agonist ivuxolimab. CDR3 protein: CASSPGTGPAQPQHF. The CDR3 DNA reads TGTGCCAGCAGCCCTGGGACCGGGCCGGCTCAGCCCCAGCATTTT.